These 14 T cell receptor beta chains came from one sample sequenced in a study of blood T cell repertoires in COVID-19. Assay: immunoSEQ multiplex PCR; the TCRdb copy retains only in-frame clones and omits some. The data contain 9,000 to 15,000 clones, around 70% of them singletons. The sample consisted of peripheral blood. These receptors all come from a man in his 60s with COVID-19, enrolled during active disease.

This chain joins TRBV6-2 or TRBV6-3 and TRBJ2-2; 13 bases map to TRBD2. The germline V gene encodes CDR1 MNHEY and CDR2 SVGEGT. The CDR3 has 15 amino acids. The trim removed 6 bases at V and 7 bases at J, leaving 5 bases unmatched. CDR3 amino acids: CASSWTSGRFGELFF. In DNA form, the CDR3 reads TGTGCCAGCAGCTGGACTAGCGGGAGATTCGGGGAGCTGTTTTTT.

CDR3 in DNA: TGTGCCAGCAGCGCAGCCGGGACAGGGAACACCGGGGAGCTGTTTTTT. Translation gives CASSAAGTGNTGELFF. This chain connects TRBV5-6 to TRBJ2-2, with 8 bases fitting TRBD1. This CDR3 has 16 amino acids. CDR1 SGHDT and CDR2 YYEEEE come from the germline V gene. Trimming took 4 bases from V and 1 from J; bases not matched to a gene: 6.

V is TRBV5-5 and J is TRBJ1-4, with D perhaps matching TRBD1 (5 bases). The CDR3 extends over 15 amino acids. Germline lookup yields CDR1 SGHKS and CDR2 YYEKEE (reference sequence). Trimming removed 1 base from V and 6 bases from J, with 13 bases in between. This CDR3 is CASSLYGGFDEKLFF. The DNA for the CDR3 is TGTGCCAGCAGCTTGTACGGGGGTTTCGATGAAAAACTGTTTTTT.

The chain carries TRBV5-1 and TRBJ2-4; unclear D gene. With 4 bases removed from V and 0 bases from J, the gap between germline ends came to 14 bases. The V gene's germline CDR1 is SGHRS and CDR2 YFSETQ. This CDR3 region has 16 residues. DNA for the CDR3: TGCGCCAGCAGCGCGACTGCTTATCTAGCCAAAAACATTCAGTACTTC. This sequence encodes CASSATAYLAKNIQYF.

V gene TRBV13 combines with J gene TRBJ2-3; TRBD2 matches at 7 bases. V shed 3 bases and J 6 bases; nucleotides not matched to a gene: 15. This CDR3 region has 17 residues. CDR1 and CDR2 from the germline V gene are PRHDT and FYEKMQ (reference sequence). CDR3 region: CASSFGPGSGLSDTQYF. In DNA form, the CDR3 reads TGTGCCAGCAGCTTCGGCCCGGGTAGCGGGCTTTCGGATACGCAGTATTTT. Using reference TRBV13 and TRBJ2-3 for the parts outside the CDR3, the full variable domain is AAGVIQSPRHLIKEKRETATLKCYPIPRHDTVYWYQQGPGQDPQFLISFYEKMQSDKGSIPDRFSAQQFSDYHSELNMSSLELGDSALYFCASSFGPGSGLSDTQYFGPGTRLTVL.

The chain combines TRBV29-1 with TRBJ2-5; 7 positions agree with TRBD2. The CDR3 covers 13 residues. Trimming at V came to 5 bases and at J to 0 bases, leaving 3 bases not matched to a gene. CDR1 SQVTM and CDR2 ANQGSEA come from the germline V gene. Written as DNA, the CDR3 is TGCAGCGTTCACCTAGCGGACCAAGAGACCCAGTACTTC. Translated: CSVHLADQETQYF.

The CDR3 protein is CASSQRGSTDTQYF. The CDR3 DNA reads as TGTGCCAGCAGCCAAAGGGGTAGCACAGATACGCAGTATTTT. The chain links TRBV3-1 (or the pseudogene TRBV3-2) to TRBJ2-3; D is possibly TRBD1 (5 bases). Deletions cut 2 bases from V and 0 bases from J, with 6 bases between. Germline CDR1 reads LGHDT; CDR2 reads YNNKEL (reference sequence). The CDR3 spans 14 residues.

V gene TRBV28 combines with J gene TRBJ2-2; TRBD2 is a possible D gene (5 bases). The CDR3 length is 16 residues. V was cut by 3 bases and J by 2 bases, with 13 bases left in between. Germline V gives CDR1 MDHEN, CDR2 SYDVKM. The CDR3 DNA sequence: TGTGCCAGCAGTTTCCGAACTAGTTTTAACACCGGGGAGCTGTTTTTT. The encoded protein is CASSFRTSFNTGELFF. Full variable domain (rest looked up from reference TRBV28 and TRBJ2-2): DVKVTQSSRYLVKRTGEKVFLECVQDMDHENMFWYRQDPGLGLRLIYFSYDVKMKEKGDIPEGYSVSREKKERFSLILESASTNQTSMYLCASSFRTSFNTGELFFGEGSRLTVL.

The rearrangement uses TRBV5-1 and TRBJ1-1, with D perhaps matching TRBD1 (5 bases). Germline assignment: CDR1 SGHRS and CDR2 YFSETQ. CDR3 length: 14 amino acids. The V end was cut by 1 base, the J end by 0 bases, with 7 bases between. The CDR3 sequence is CASSLRGMNTEAFF. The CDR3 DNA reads TGCGCCAGCAGCTTGCGGGGGATGAACACTGAAGCTTTCTTT. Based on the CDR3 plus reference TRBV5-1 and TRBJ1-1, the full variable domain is KAGVTQTPRYLIKTRGQQVTLSCSPISGHRSVSWYQQTPGQGLQFLFEYFSETQRNKGNFPGRFSGRQFSNSRSEMNVSTLELGDSALYLCASSLRGMNTEAFFGQGTRLTVV.

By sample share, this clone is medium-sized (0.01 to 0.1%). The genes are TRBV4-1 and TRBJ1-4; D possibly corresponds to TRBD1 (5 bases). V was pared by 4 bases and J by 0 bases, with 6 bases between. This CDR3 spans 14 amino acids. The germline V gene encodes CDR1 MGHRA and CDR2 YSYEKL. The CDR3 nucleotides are TGCGCCAGCAGCCGACAGTCAACTAATGAAAAACTGTTTTTT. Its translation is CASSRQSTNEKLFF.

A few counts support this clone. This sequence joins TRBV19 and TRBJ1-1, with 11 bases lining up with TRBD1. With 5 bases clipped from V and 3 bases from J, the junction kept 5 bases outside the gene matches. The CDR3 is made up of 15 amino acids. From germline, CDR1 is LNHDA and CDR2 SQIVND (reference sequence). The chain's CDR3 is CASSPWTGGYTEAFF. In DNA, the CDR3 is TGTGCCAGTAGTCCTTGGACAGGGGGCTACACTGAAGCTTTCTTT.

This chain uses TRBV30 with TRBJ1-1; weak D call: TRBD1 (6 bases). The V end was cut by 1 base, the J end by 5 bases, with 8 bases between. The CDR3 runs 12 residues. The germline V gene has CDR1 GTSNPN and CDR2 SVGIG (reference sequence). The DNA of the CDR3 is TGTGCCTGGAGTGCCCAGGGGACTGAAGCTTTCTTT. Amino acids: CAWSAQGTEAFF.

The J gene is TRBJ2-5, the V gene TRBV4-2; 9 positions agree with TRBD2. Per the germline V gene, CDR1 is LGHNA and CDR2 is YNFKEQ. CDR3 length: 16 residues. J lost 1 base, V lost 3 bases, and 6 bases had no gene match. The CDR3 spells CASSHRLAEPQETQYF. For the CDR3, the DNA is TGTGCCAGCAGCCACCGACTAGCGGAGCCCCAAGAGACCCAGTACTTC.

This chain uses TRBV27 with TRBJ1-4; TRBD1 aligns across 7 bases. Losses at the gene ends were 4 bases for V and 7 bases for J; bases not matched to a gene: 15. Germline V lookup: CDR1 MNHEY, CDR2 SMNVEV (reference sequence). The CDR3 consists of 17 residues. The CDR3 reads CASSSRKRGGRGEKLFF. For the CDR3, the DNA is TGTGCCAGCAGTTCGCGAAAACGAGGGGGCCGGGGTGAAAAACTGTTTTTT.